This T cell receptor (beta chain) originates from a study of shared clonotypes between healthy human individuals. Study context: Serving as donors were a couple of women and a few men, whose ages spanned 18 to 49.

CD45RO-negative, CCR7-positively selected cells formed the naive CD8 fraction, excluding terminally differentiated effector memory CD45RA+ cells. The CDR3 sequence is 12 residues long. Deletions cut 5 bases from V and 5 bases from J, with 9 bases between. Per germline, CDR1 SGHVS and CDR2 FNYEAQ. Overall study findings and caveats: Non-shared clonotypes had lower generation probabilities than clonotypes shared by all four sorted-subset donors. Clonotype sharing among donors was expected to depend on sequencing depth.

Regarding this clone: The antigen remains unidentified.

Every immunoSEQ plate was one replicate of a subset's evenly spread DNA. TCRdb's table, derived via immunoSEQ multiplex PCR, lists solely in-frame clones and lacks some. The sample shows about 590,000 clones, roughly 95% of them seen only once. The TCR was taken from a woman in her thirties in good health. The chain carries TRBV7-6 and TRBJ1-1, with a possible D match to TRBD1 (6 bases). Specimen: naive CD8+ T cells sorted from blood. The DNA of the CDR3 is TGTGCCAGCAGCCCAGGGGTGACTGAAGCTTTCTTT. Translated, it gives CASSPGVTEAFF.